This T cell receptor beta chain comes out of a study of blood T cell repertoires in COVID-19. Study-wide background: PBMCs, B-cell-depleted T cells, or T cells were the source of the cDNA or gDNA that made up the material.

Some clones are missing from TCRdb's copy, which holds only in-frame ones; the method was immunoSEQ multiplex PCR. The data show under 130,000 clones, with over 70% seen just once and around 13% held by the top ten. This CDR3 contains 17 residues. V was pared by 5 bases and J by 6 bases, with 13 bases of the junction left unmatched. Germline values: CDR1 SEHNR, CDR2 FQNEAQ (reference sequence). The V and J genes are TRBV7-9 and TRBJ1-6, with 7 bases lining up with TRBD1. Sequenced sample: peripheral blood. The TCR sequence derives from a human donor in a cohort sampled during active or convalescent COVID-19. Written as DNA, the CDR3 is TGTGCCAGCAGCCTCGACAGGGATTGGGGCGGTAATTCACCCCTCCACTTT. It is translated as CASSLDRDWGGNSPLHF.